This T cell receptor (beta chain) emerged from a study of T cells in Graves' hyperthyroidism and ophthalmopathy (dated by TCRdb to between 2019 and 2020). Broadly, across the study: Peripheral blood was collected at initial diagnosis, before any treatment. The 100 or so discovery patients were divided at random into training and test sets in a 7:3 ratio. Following sampling, methimazole starting at 30 mg daily was given to hyperthyroidism patients, and high-dose intravenous methylprednisolone was given to ophthalmopathy patients. To identify TCR V-J signatures that set the groups apart, the researchers used a discovery cohort of 95 to 100 patients, made up of some 41 with Graves' ophthalmopathy and 57 with stable Graves' hyperthyroidism. The paper reports TCR Vbeta CDR3 sequencing of approximately 140 peripheral blood samples: fewer than 50 ophthalmopathy, about 75 hyperthyroidism and around 17 progressor patients. An independent validation cohort of around 19 hyperthyroidism patients and over 15 patients who later progressed to ophthalmopathy tested prospective prediction of ophthalmopathy. The study also compared thyroid tissue and blood T-cell repertoires from more than 5 Graves' hyperthyroidism patients.

About this clonotype: This clone's antigen is unknown. It has no much larger one-base neighbor in the sample; base qualities were not kept.

CDR1 and CDR2 (SGHTA, FQGNSA) derive from the germline V gene. The germline V and J ends show losses of 1 base and 6 bases respectively, and no gene match explains 5 bases of the junction. Its CDR3 holds 16 amino acids, cysteine through phenylalanine. The kept DNA is CDR3 alone, 48 bases in frame from the first base. The investigation overall reported the following: Most expanded thyroid clonotypes (frequency above 0.001) were also detected in blood, a finding suggesting that blood repertoires may reflect thyroid immune responses. During validation, the model predicted progression to ophthalmopathy a median of approximately 6.5 months ahead of onset, with roughly 65% sensitivity and roughly 72% specificity. Sample size was not statistically predetermined, and blinding of investigators to group allocation was not performed. A 13 V-J signature model separated ophthalmopathy from stable hyperthyroidism, with just over 85% sensitivity and 81% to 83% specificity in cross-validation and 80%/75% in testing.

A patient counted as having stable Graves' hyperthyroidism if no progression to ophthalmopathy occurred over 18 months of follow-up. Hyperthyroidism patients were newly diagnosed, had a disease duration of under 2 months, and were aged 18 to 65 years. Patients with uncontrolled infections, other autoimmune diseases, pregnancy or lactation were excluded. Clinical symptoms, serum thyroxine and TRAb, thyroid ultrasound, and orbital computed tomography formed the basis for the diagnoses. PBMCs were separated from roughly 10 ml of fresh peripheral blood using Ficoll-Paque density gradient centrifugation. Total RNA was extracted using Trizol reagent, and RNA quality was assessed on an Agilent 2100 Bioanalyzer. TCR beta CDR3 regions were amplified from RNA transcripts. The first round of RT-PCR for the TCR CDR3 was performed with the HTBI primer set and the Qiagen OneStep RT-PCR kit. A second multiplex PCR round built the libraries, followed by size selection and purification. Sequencing of the libraries was done on an Illumina HiSeq2000 using paired-end 100 bp reads. Per the source publication's procedure: SOAPnuke was used to process the raw data, removing reads that contained adapters or uncalled bases, had a mean Phred below 15, or lacked an exact match to the constant primer or identifier. High-quality paired reads were merged with COPE v1.2.5, and unique nucleotide sequences were defined as clonotypes. Clonotypes were aligned to IMGT TRBV, TRBD and TRBJ reference segments using MiTCR v1.1. The analysis included only V-J combinations with a frequency above 0.0001, which together covered more than 99% of the repertoires. The TCS score was defined as the ratio of F50 (clonal expansion) to E x V (chaos), calculated using BLOSUM62-based TCRdist between CDR3 peptides within each V-J. Welch's t-statistics and random forest reduced roughly 530 V-J features to about 12, which were used in a naive Bayes classifier (R e1071). In-frame beta chains were kept once TCRdb had trimmed the public reads at Q25 with fastp and called clones with MiXCR. Under each unique CDR3 protein, matching rows form one entry showing the most common genes and DNA. TCRdb's processing, not the study's, gives the V and J calls here. The sample contains more than 300,000 distinct CDR3 sequences, under 15% of them found a single time. The ten most abundant clones make up around a tenth of the sample.

Input material: blood. The chain is made from TRBV7-2 and TRBJ2-1, with 11 central nucleotides matching TRBD1. The receptor was derived from a woman aged 18-29 years with Graves' hyperthyroidism. The sequence in DNA is TGTGCCAGCAGCTTAGGAGGGACAGGGGGGACCAATGAGCAGTTCTTC. Translation gives CASSLGGTGGTNEQFF.